This T cell receptor (beta chain) was identified in a study of low-dose radiotherapy and immunotherapy resistance in tumors. This clonotype has ten or more counts. Time point meaning: before trial treatment. Advanced solid tumors lacking tumor-infiltrating lymphocytes were present in eligible patients. Gene-specific TRAV and TRBV primers were used for first-strand cDNA, covering alpha and beta chains. TCR amplification ran roughly 20 PCR cycles using constant-region and V-primer adapter primers. MiXCR, applied by TCRdb to the reads, yields one record per CDR3 protein. Among tens of thousands of distinct CDR3 sequences listed, approximately 20% were seen once. The receptor was derived from a male donor with prostate cancer. Sequencing was performed on PBMCs, taken before treatment.

CDR3 sequence (DNA): TGTGCCAGCAGCCATCGACAGGGAAACACAGATACGCAGTATTTT. It yields the protein CASSHRQGNTDTQYF. The V gene is TRBV3-1, the J gene TRBJ2-3; the match to TRBD1 covers 7 bases. Trimming cost V 3 bases and J 2 bases; bases outside gene matches: 5. Germline V gives CDR1 LGHDT, CDR2 YNNKEL (reference sequence). CDR3 length equals 15 residues.